A selection of T cell receptor beta chains follows, all from one sample in a study of metastatic and nonmetastatic thyroid tumors. MiXCR reprocessed the PCR reads for TCRdb. The sample records 89,000 or so clones, roughly 8.6% being singletons. What was sequenced was blood. The receptors derive from a female donor with papillary thyroid cancer or a benign thyroid nodule (not recorded which). Some clones in this sample may be carry-over from other donors' samples. CDR3s include the opening cysteine and the closing phenylalanine or tryptophan. Fields, in order: CDR3 DNA, CDR3 protein, V gene, J gene, D gene, clone size. A D gene is named only where the DNA matches it firmly. Clone sizes are given selectively: once, few, many, or a class where the clone is expanded.

cdr3_nt: TGTGCCAGCAGCTTCTTCGGGACAGGCACAGATACGCAGTATTTT
cdr3_aa: CASSFFGTGTDTQYF
v_call: TRBV5-6
j_call: TRBJ2-3
d_call: TRBD1
clone_size: few

cdr3_nt: TGTGCCAGCAGCGTAGAACTGGTGGGGGAGCAGTACTTC
cdr3_aa: CASSVELVGEQYF
v_call: TRBV9
j_call: TRBJ2-7
d_call: NA
clone_size: many

cdr3_nt: TGCGCCAGCAGCAACGCCCGGGACTTCCCTAGGGAGACCCAGTACTTC
cdr3_aa: CASSNARDFPRETQYF
v_call: TRBV4-1
j_call: TRBJ2-5
d_call: NA
clone_size: many

cdr3_nt: TGTGCCAGCAGTACTCAGACAGGGAGTTTGGAGACCCAGTACTTC
cdr3_aa: CASSTQTGSLETQYF
v_call: TRBV6-5
j_call: TRBJ2-5
d_call: TRBD1
clone_size: many

cdr3_nt: TGTGCCAGCAGCCAGCAGGAGCAGGGTTCTGGAAACACCATATATTTT
cdr3_aa: CASSQQEQGSGNTIYF
v_call: TRBV4-2
j_call: TRBJ1-3
d_call: NA
clone_size: many

cdr3_nt: TGTGCCAGCAGCTCCATAGGGGGGGGCTACGAGCAGTACTTC
cdr3_aa: CASSSIGGGYEQYF
v_call: TRBV11-2
j_call: TRBJ2-7
d_call: NA
clone_size: many

cdr3_nt: TGTGCCAGCAGCGTAGTACCACTACCGGGACTAGCGGGGGGGACCTTTACGCAGTATTTT
cdr3_aa: CASSVVPLPGLAGGTFTQYF
v_call: TRBV9
j_call: TRBJ2-3
d_call: TRBD2
clone_size: NA

cdr3_nt: TGTGCCAGTAGTATAGGGGAGGGCTACGAGCAGTACTTC
cdr3_aa: CASSIGEGYEQYF
v_call: TRBV19
j_call: TRBJ2-7
d_call: TRBD2
clone_size: many

cdr3_nt: TGTGCCATCAGCGATGGGTCTGTTGCAACTAATGAAAAACTGTTTTTT
cdr3_aa: CAISDGSVATNEKLFF
v_call: TRBV10-3
j_call: TRBJ1-4
d_call: NA
clone_size: many

cdr3_nt: TGCAGCGCCGGGCGGGGGGAGACGAACACCGGGGAGCTGTTTTTT
cdr3_aa: CSAGRGETNTGELFF
v_call: TRBV29-1
j_call: TRBJ2-2
d_call: TRBD2
clone_size: many

cdr3_nt: TGTGCCAGTAGTGTTACAGGTGCGAGCTCCTACGAGCAGTACTTC
cdr3_aa: CASSVTGASSYEQYF
v_call: TRBV19
j_call: TRBJ2-7
d_call: NA
clone_size: NA

cdr3_nt: TGTGCCAGCAGTTTTACTAGCGGATTTATAGATACGCAGTATTTT
cdr3_aa: CASSFTSGFIDTQYF
v_call: TRBV12-3/TRBV12-4
j_call: TRBJ2-3
d_call: TRBD2
clone_size: many

cdr3_nt: TGTGCCAGCAGTCCGGGCAGGGAGACCCAGTACTTC
cdr3_aa: CASSPGRETQYF
v_call: TRBV2
j_call: TRBJ2-5
d_call: NA
clone_size: many

cdr3_nt: TGTGCCAGCAGCCAAAGATGGAGGACAGGGACAGAGACCCAGTACTTC
cdr3_aa: CASSQRWRTGTETQYF
v_call: TRBV3-1
j_call: TRBJ2-5
d_call: TRBD1
clone_size: many

cdr3_nt: TGTGCCAGCAGTGAAAGGGACAGGCGGAATGAAAAACTGTTTTTT
cdr3_aa: CASSERDRRNEKLFF
v_call: TRBV2
j_call: TRBJ1-4
d_call: TRBD1
clone_size: NA

cdr3_nt: TGCGCCAGCAGCCCCTCCCTAGCGGGGAGATACAATGAGCAGTTCTTC
cdr3_aa: CASSPSLAGRYNEQFF
v_call: TRBV5-1
j_call: TRBJ2-1
d_call: TRBD2
clone_size: many

cdr3_nt: TGCGCCAGCAGCAATCCGATCAACAATGAGCAGTTCTTC
cdr3_aa: CASSNPINNEQFF
v_call: TRBV5-1
j_call: TRBJ2-1
d_call: NA
clone_size: many

cdr3_nt: TGTGCCAGCAGTTGGACAGGCCCCTCCTATAATTCACCCCTCCACTTT
cdr3_aa: CASSWTGPSYNSPLHF
v_call: TRBV12-3/TRBV12-4
j_call: TRBJ1-6
d_call: TRBD1
clone_size: many

cdr3_nt: TGTGCCAGCAGCCAAGAGTATCCAGGGAATAATGAAAAACTGTTTTTT
cdr3_aa: CASSQEYPGNNEKLFF
v_call: TRBV3-1
j_call: TRBJ1-4
d_call: NA
clone_size: many

cdr3_nt: TGTGCCAGCACCGGGAGGGCAACAACCTACAATGAGCAGTTCTTC
cdr3_aa: CASTGRATTYNEQFF
v_call: TRBV28
j_call: TRBJ2-1
d_call: TRBD2
clone_size: many

cdr3_nt: TGCAGCGTTGAACCTAACACTGAAGCTTTCTTT
cdr3_aa: CSVEPNTEAFF
v_call: TRBV29-1
j_call: TRBJ1-1
d_call: NA
clone_size: many

cdr3_nt: TGTGCCAGCAGCTTGGAGGGACAGAGCACAGATACGCAGTATTTT
cdr3_aa: CASSLEGQSTDTQYF
v_call: TRBV5-6
j_call: TRBJ2-3
d_call: TRBD1
clone_size: NA

cdr3_nt: TGTGCCAGCAGCCAAGATGGACGCCGCTCCTATAATTCACCCCTCCACTTT
cdr3_aa: CASSQDGRRSYNSPLHF
v_call: TRBV3-1
j_call: TRBJ1-6
d_call: NA
clone_size: many

cdr3_nt: TGTGCCTGGAGTGTGATGGACGAGCAGTACTTC
cdr3_aa: CAWSVMDEQYF
v_call: TRBV30
j_call: TRBJ2-7
d_call: NA
clone_size: few

cdr3_nt: TGTGCCAGCAGCTTAACGGGACTCATGAGCTCTGGAAACACCATATATTTT
cdr3_aa: CASSLTGLMSSGNTIYF
v_call: TRBV27
j_call: TRBJ1-3
d_call: NA
clone_size: NA

cdr3_nt: TGCGCCAGCAGCCCGGGGCCACAGAACACTGAAGCTTTCTTT
cdr3_aa: CASSPGPQNTEAFF
v_call: TRBV4-1
j_call: TRBJ1-1
d_call: NA
clone_size: many

cdr3_nt: TGTGCCTGGGGAGAAGATCAGCCCCAGCATTTT
cdr3_aa: CAWGEDQPQHF
v_call: TRBV30
j_call: TRBJ1-5
d_call: NA
clone_size: many

cdr3_nt: TGTGCCAGTAGTAAGGGGCCGCAGGGCCACACTGAAGCTTTCTTT
cdr3_aa: CASSKGPQGHTEAFF
v_call: TRBV19
j_call: TRBJ1-1
d_call: NA
clone_size: NA

cdr3_nt: TGTGCCAGCAGCTCAGGACCCAAACCCCAAGCTTTCTTT
cdr3_aa: CASSSGPKPQAFF
v_call: TRBV5-6
j_call: TRBJ1-1
d_call: NA
clone_size: many

cdr3_nt: TGTGCCAGTAGTAGCTTTAACTATGGCTACACCTTC
cdr3_aa: CASSSFNYGYTF
v_call: TRBV19
j_call: TRBJ1-2
d_call: NA
clone_size: NA

cdr3_nt: TGTGCCAGCAGCCTACAGGGATTAAATGGCTACACCTTC
cdr3_aa: CASSLQGLNGYTF
v_call: TRBV6-1
j_call: TRBJ1-2
d_call: NA
clone_size: NA

cdr3_nt: TGTGCCAGTAGTATAAGGGACTACTCCTACGAGCAGTACTTC
cdr3_aa: CASSIRDYSYEQYF
v_call: TRBV19
j_call: TRBJ2-7
d_call: TRBD2
clone_size: many

cdr3_nt: TGTGCCAGTAGTTTAACAGGGGCCTATGGCTACACCTTC
cdr3_aa: CASSLTGAYGYTF
v_call: TRBV19
j_call: TRBJ1-2
d_call: TRBD1
clone_size: medium-sized

cdr3_nt: TGCAGCACCCGGGACAGTACATTGAACACTGAAGCTTTCTTT
cdr3_aa: CSTRDSTLNTEAFF
v_call: TRBV29-1
j_call: TRBJ1-1
d_call: TRBD1
clone_size: many

cdr3_nt: TGTGCCAGCAGCGCCAGACAGGGGGAAGATGGCTACACCTTC
cdr3_aa: CASSARQGEDGYTF
v_call: TRBV7-2
j_call: TRBJ1-2
d_call: TRBD1
clone_size: many

cdr3_nt: TGTGCCAGCAGTTACTTTTTCGGCGTAAACTCTGGAAACACCATATATTTT
cdr3_aa: CASSYFFGVNSGNTIYF
v_call: TRBV6-2/TRBV6-3
j_call: TRBJ1-3
d_call: NA
clone_size: few

cdr3_nt: TGTGCCAGCAGCTTACCCAAACCAGATACGCAGTATTTT
cdr3_aa: CASSLPKPDTQYF
v_call: TRBV5-4
j_call: TRBJ2-3
d_call: NA
clone_size: many

cdr3_nt: TGCAGTGCTAGAGACCGGACAGGGCAAAGCGGGGAGCTGTTTTTT
cdr3_aa: CSARDRTGQSGELFF
v_call: TRBV20-1
j_call: TRBJ2-2
d_call: TRBD1
clone_size: many

cdr3_nt: TGTGCCAGTAGTCCCGGAGGGGAGGCAGATACGCAGTATTTT
cdr3_aa: CASSPGGEADTQYF
v_call: TRBV19
j_call: TRBJ2-3
d_call: NA
clone_size: few

cdr3_nt: TGTGCCAGTTGGGACAGGGGAGAAACTAATGAAAAACTGTTTTTT
cdr3_aa: CASWDRGETNEKLFF
v_call: TRBV19
j_call: TRBJ1-4
d_call: TRBD1
clone_size: many

cdr3_nt: TGTGCCAGCCGTGACTTATACAGGGGCTCGAACACCGGGGAGCTGTTTTTT
cdr3_aa: CASRDLYRGSNTGELFF
v_call: TRBV4-2
j_call: TRBJ2-2
d_call: TRBD1
clone_size: few